This T cell receptor (beta chain) came from a study of shared clonotypes between healthy human individuals. Study-wide results and caveats: Shared across a few donors were roughly 5.3% of the naive CD4 clonotypes. Despite large depth, sorted-subset datasets appeared incompletely sequenced.

Every immunoSEQ plate was one replicate of a subset's evenly spread DNA. Method: immunoSEQ multiplex PCR; TCRdb's copy keeps in-frame clones and lacks some. Of about 2.4 million clones in the sample, roughly 93% were seen once. V lost 6 bases and J lost 6; bases outside the gene matches: 8. The CDR3 loop spans 15 amino acids. Germline V CDR1 and CDR2: MNHEY, SVGAGI. Those who donated, Caucasian adults without exception, all lived in Nashville, Tennessee. With respect to this clone: As yet, its antigen is unknown.

Material for sequencing was naive CD4+ T cells from PBMCs. The subset denotes: CD45RA+ positively selected. The V and J genes are TRBV6-5 and TRBJ1-6; TRBD1 matches at 7 bases. The sequence was obtained from a man younger than 35 in good health. Some clones in this sample may be carry-over from other donors' samples. CDR3 amino acids: CASRPPGQLNSPLHF. The CDR3 DNA reads as TGTGCCAGCAGGCCGCCGGGACAGCTTAATTCACCCCTCCACTTT.